These T cell receptor beta chains were read from a single sample in a study of blood T cells in healthy people across ages. TCRdb recomputed calls from the 5' RACE reads with MiXCR, one row per CDR3 protein. This table holds 1.5 million to 2 million distinct CDR3 sequences, around half found once. The sample comprised blood. All receptors derive from a woman aged 40 to 55 in good health. CDR3s include the opening cysteine and the closing phenylalanine or tryptophan. The order of the fields is V gene, clone size, D gene, J gene, CDR3 DNA, CDR3 protein. D genes are given only for firm matches. Where a row states a size, it is once, few, many or the class of an expanded clone; other rows omit it.

V: TRBV28; size: .; D: .; J: TRBJ2-7; DNA: TGTGCCAGCACCTCCAGCGGACAGAGCTCCTACGAGCAGTACTTC; CDR3: CASTSSGQSSYEQYF
V: TRBV5-1; size: .; D: TRBD2; J: TRBJ2-3; DNA: TGCGCCAGCAGCTTGAGTCTGTCGGCGGGGGGGCGAGATACGCAGTATTTT; CDR3: CASSLSLSAGGRDTQYF
V: TRBV13; size: .; D: .; J: TRBJ1-1; DNA: TGTGCCAGCAGCGTAGGGATGGGGACTGAAGCTTTCTTT; CDR3: CASSVGMGTEAFF
V: TRBV6-5; size: few; D: TRBD1; J: TRBJ2-5; DNA: TGTGTCCCCTGCTCGGGACAGGGAGAGACCCAGTACTTC; CDR3: CVPCSGQGETQYF
V: TRBV15; size: .; D: .; J: TRBJ1-5; DNA: TGTGCCACCAGTTCAGGGGATGGTCAGCCCCAGCATTTT; CDR3: CATSSGDGQPQHF
V: TRBV15; size: few; D: TRBD2; J: TRBJ2-1; DNA: TGTGCCACCAGCAGAGATCCGGGACTAGCGGGGGTTGAGCAGTTCTTC; CDR3: CATSRDPGLAGVEQFF
V: TRBV27; size: many; D: .; J: TRBJ2-7; DNA: TGTGCCAGCAGTTTATGGGTCGGGAGCGAGCAGTACTTC; CDR3: CASSLWVGSEQYF
V: TRBV7-3; size: few; D: .; J: TRBJ2-6; DNA: TGTGCCAGCAGCTTGAATGGGAGGCCCAGCTCTGGGGCCAACGTCCTGACTTTC; CDR3: CASSLNGRPSSGANVLTF
V: TRBV5-8; size: .; D: TRBD1; J: TRBJ2-1; DNA: TGTGCCAGCAGCTTTGGACAGGTTTTAGGCAATGAGCAGTTCTTC; CDR3: CASSFGQVLGNEQFF
V: TRBV6-1; size: .; D: .; J: TRBJ2-4; DNA: TGTGCCAGCGAAGGACAGTCCTTAGCCAAAAACATTCAGTACTTC; CDR3: CASEGQSLAKNIQYF
V: TRBV6-2/TRBV6-3; size: .; D: .; J: TRBJ2-7; DNA: TGTGCCAGCAGTTACTTGAGCAGAACACGCTCCTACAATGAGCAGTACTTC; CDR3: CASSYLSRTRSYNEQYF
V: TRBV7-9; size: .; D: TRBD1; J: TRBJ1-5; DNA: TGTGCCAGCAGTTGCGGGACAGGGGTAAATCAGCCCCAGCATTTT; CDR3: CASSCGTGVNQPQHF